Detailed here is one T cell receptor beta chain. The junction differs from germline at one of its ends, possibly a read error. Alongside a J-beta primer mix, a sample-barcoded 5' primer served in a second PCR lasting roughly 7 to 11 cycles. TCRdb re-derived calls from the 5' RACE reads in MiXCR, one entry per CDR3 protein. The sample comprises roughly 1,000,000 distinct CDR3 sequences, 20% to 25% of which are singletons, and 0.75% rests with the top ten. The source of the sample is a study of blood T cells in healthy people across ages. The germline gives CDR1 SGHVS, CDR2 FQNEAQ. The CDR3 loop spans 16 amino acids. This same sample was also part of a study on T cells of mothers and their children.

The clonotype was recovered from a girl aged 2 to 10 in good health. V gene TRBV7-8 combines with J gene TRBJ1-4, with D uncertain. The material sequenced was blood. CDR3 bases: TGTACCAGCAGCTTATGGGAGCGAGGAGCTAATGAAAAACTGTTTTTT. Translated: CTSSLWERGANEKLFF.